This record looks at one TCR beta chain sequence and its context. With 10 bases clipped from V and 1 base from J, the junction kept 4 bases outside the gene matches. In germline, CDR1 is MNHEY, CDR2 SVGEGT. This CDR3 is 13 amino acids long. Hyperthyroidism was newly diagnosed in patients aged 18 to 65 (duration under 2 months). Investigators excluded patients with uncontrolled infection, other autoimmune disease, pregnancy or lactation. The PBMCs studied were ones that came from 10 ml fresh peripheral blood. This entry comes from a study of T cells in Graves' hyperthyroidism and ophthalmopathy. Template material for amplifying TCR beta CDR3 regions consisted of RNA transcripts. Initially, a first-round RT-PCR of the TCR CDR3 employed the HTBI primer set. TCRdb redid the calling of the multiplex PCR reads with MiXCR, one entry per CDR3 protein. The sample has 400,000 to 550,000 distinct CDR3 sequences, around 14% seen once.

The receptor was isolated from a woman aged 18-30 years with Graves' hyperthyroidism. Sequencing was done on a sample of blood. The chain couples TRBV6-2 or TRBV6-3 to TRBJ2-3; 8 nucleotides match TRBD2. CDR3 loop: CATETSGTDTQYF. The CDR3 DNA reads TGTGCCACCGAGACTAGCGGCACAGATACGCAGTATTTT.